This T cell receptor beta chain stems from a study of shared clonotypes between healthy human individuals. Trimming cost V 5 bases and J 3 bases, with 11 bases left between them. CDR3 size: 13 residues. Germline V lookup: CDR1 SGHNT, CDR2 YYREEE (reference sequence). TCRdb's table, derived via immunoSEQ multiplex PCR, lists solely in-frame clones and lacks some. The top ten hold under 0.45% of the sample, which has 2 million to 2.5 million clones, over 90% seen once. The clonotype was recovered from a man aged 18 to 35 in good health. Some clones in this sample may be carry-over from other donors' samples. The V and J genes are TRBV5-4 and TRBJ1-2; TRBD1 is a possible D gene (5 bases). Input material: naive CD4+ T cells from PBMCs. Sample subset: CD45RA+ positively selected. CDR3 region: CASSFGTDYGYTF. The CDR3 DNA reads TGTGCCAGCAGTTTCGGGACGGACTATGGCTACACCTTC.